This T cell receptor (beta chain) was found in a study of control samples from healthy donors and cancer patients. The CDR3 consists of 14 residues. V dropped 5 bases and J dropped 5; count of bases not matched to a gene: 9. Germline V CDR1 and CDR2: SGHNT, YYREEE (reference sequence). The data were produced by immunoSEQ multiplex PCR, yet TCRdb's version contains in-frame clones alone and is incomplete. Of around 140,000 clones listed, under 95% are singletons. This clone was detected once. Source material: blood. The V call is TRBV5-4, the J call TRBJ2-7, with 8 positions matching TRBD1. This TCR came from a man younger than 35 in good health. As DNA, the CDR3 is TGTGCCAGCAGTTTACTAACAGGGGGGAACGAGCAGTACTTC. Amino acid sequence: CASSLLTGGNEQYF. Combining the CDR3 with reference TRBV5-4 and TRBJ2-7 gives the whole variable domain ETGVTQSPTHLIKTRGQQVTLRCSSQSGHNTVSWYQQALGQGPQFIFQYYREEENGRGNFPPRFSGLQFPNYSSELNVNALELDDSALYLCASSLLTGGNEQYFGPGTRLTVT.